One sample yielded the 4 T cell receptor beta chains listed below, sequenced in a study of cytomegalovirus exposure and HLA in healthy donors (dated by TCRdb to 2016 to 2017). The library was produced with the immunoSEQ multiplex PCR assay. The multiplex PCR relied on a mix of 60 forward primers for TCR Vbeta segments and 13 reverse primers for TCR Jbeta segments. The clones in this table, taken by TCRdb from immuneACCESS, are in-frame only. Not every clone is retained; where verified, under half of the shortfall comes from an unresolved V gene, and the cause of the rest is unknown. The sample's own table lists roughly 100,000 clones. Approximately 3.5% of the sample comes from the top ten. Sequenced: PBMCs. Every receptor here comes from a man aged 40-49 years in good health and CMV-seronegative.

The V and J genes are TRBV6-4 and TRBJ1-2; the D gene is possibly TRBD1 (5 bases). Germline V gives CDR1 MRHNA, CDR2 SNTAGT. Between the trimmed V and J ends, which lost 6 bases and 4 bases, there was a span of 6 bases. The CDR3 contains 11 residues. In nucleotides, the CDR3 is TGTGCCAGCAGAGGGGTCTATGGCTACACCTTC. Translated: CASRGVYGYTF.

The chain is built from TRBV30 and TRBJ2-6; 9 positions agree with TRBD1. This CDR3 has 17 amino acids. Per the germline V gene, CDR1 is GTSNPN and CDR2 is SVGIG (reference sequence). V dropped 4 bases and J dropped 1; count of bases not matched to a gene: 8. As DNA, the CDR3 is TGTGCCTGGAACCGGGACAGGGTAAGGTCTGGGGCCAACGTCCTGACTTTC. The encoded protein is CAWNRDRVRSGANVLTF.

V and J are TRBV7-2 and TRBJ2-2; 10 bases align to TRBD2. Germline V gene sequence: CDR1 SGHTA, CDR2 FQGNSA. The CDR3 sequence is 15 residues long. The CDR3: CATTPGLASTGELFF. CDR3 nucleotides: TGTGCTACGACTCCGGGACTAGCGAGTACCGGGGAGCTGTTTTTT.

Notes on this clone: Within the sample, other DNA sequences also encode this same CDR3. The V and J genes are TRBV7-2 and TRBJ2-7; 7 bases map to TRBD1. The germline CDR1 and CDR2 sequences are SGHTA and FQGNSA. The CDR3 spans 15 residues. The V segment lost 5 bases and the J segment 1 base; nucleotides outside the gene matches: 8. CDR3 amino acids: CASSLGTASSYEQYF. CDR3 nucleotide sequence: TGTGCCAGCAGCCTCGGGACAGCGAGTTCCTACGAGCAGTACTTC.